These 9 T cell receptor beta chains came from one sample sequenced in a study of blood T cell repertoires in COVID-19. Clones were sequenced by immunoSEQ multiplex PCR, and TCRdb holds only the in-frame ones, with some missing. This table has tens of thousands of clones, 70% to 85% appearing once. The sequenced material came from peripheral blood. All receptors come from a woman aged 45-60 years with acute or convalescent COVID-19.

V is TRBV12-3 or TRBV12-4 and J is TRBJ1-4; D is possibly TRBD1 (6 bases). This CDR3 is built from 13 residues. V lost 7 bases and J 4 bases, leaving 10 bases between the germline ends. The CDR3 region has the DNA TGTGCCAGCAATACAGGGATTAATGAAAAACTGTTTTTT. Amino acids: CASNTGINEKLFF.

This clone was recorded a few times. The chain recombines TRBV28 with TRBJ1-6; a weak D match, TRBD1 (6 bases). This CDR3 spans 14 amino acids. CDR1 is MDHEN and CDR2 is SYDVKM in the germline V gene. Trimming left V 5 bases short and J 7 bases short, with 12 bases between. For the CDR3, the DNA is TGTGCCAGCAGTCTTACAGGGATCAATTCACCCCTCCACTTT. Encoded protein: CASSLTGINSPLHF.

Comment on this clone: Within the sample, other DNA sequences also encode this same CDR3. The chain uses TRBV6-6 and TRBJ2-7; 8 bases agree with TRBD1. The CDR3 contains 15 residues. Germline-derived CDR1 and CDR2 are MNHNY and SVGAGI (reference sequence). V gave up 6 bases and J gave up 1 base; unmatched junction bases: 8. In DNA, the CDR3 is TGTGCCAGCAGCCCTGGACAGGGCTATTCCTACGAGCAGTACTTC. This sequence encodes CASSPGQGYSYEQYF.

This clone has only a few counts. V gene TRBV6-5 combines with J gene TRBJ1-6, with no clear D. CDR1 and CDR2 from the germline V gene are MNHEY and SVGAGI. CDR3 length equals 13 residues. V was pared by 8 bases and J by 6 bases, with 11 bases between. The CDR3 here is CASSEVGNSPLHF. CDR3 bases: TGTGCCAGCTCCGAGGTTGGTAATTCACCCCTCCACTTT.

The V and J genes are TRBV5-5 and TRBJ1-2, with 7 positions matching TRBD1. Germline loops: CDR1 SGHKS, CDR2 YYEKEE (reference sequence). V gave up 0 bases and J gave up 8 bases; unmatched junction bases: 19. This CDR3 has 18 amino acids. The CDR3 sequence: CASSLVRTVGPGGRGYTF. In nucleotides, the CDR3 is TGTGCCAGCAGCTTGGTCCGCACCGTCGGCCCAGGGGGGCGAGGCTACACCTTC.

This chain joins TRBV14 and TRBJ1-1, with a possible D match to TRBD1 (5 bases). The V end was cut by 4 bases, the J end by 8 bases, with 17 bases between. CDR1 and CDR2 from the germline V gene are SGHDN and FVKESK. The CDR3 runs to 14 residues. In DNA form, the CDR3 reads TGTGCCAGCAGCCTTCAGCTAGGCAGGGCAGAAGCTTTCTTT. It specifies CASSLQLGRAEAFF.

Of note for this clone: Different DNA sequences within this sample yield the same CDR3. This chain links TRBV19 with TRBJ2-5, with 8 bases matching TRBD2. V was pared by 4 bases and J by 2 bases, with 0 bases of the junction left unmatched. Germline V gene data show CDR1 as LNHDA and CDR2 as SQIVND (reference sequence). The CDR3 consists of 13 residues. CDR3 in amino acids: CASSRLAQETQYF. The CDR3 DNA reads TGTGCCAGTAGTAGACTAGCGCAAGAGACCCAGTACTTC.

The J gene is TRBJ2-5, the V gene TRBV30; tentative D call: TRBD1 (5 bases). Germline CDR1 reads GTSNPN; CDR2 reads SVGIG (reference sequence). The CDR3 contains 14 residues. Trimming removed 5 bases at V and 5 bases at J, with 18 bases between. In nucleotides, the CDR3 is TGTGCCTGGTCCCTATTCCAGGGTCGGGAGACCCAGTACTTC. Translated: CAWSLFQGRETQYF.

The chain employs TRBV5-6 and TRBJ1-3; D unclear. This CDR3 contains 15 residues. Trimming removed 3 bases at V and 0 bases at J, with 10 bases between. The germline gives CDR1 SGHDT, CDR2 YYEEEE. The CDR3 DNA is TGTGCCAGCAGCTCACTTCCGCTCTCTGGAAACACCATATATTTT. Its protein is CASSSLPLSGNTIYF.